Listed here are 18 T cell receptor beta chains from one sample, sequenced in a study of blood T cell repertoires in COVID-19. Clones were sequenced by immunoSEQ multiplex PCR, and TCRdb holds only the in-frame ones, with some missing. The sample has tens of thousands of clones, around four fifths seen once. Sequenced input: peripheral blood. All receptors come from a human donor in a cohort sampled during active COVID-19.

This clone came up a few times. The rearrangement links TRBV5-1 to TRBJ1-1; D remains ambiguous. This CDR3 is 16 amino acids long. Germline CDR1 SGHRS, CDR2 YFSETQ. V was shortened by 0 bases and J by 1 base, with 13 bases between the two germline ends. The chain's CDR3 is CASSLAQVSQNTEAFF. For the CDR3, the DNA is TGCGCCAGCAGCTTGGCCCAGGTCAGCCAGAACACTGAAGCTTTCTTT. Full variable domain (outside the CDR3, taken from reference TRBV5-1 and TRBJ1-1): KAGVTQTPRYLIKTRGQQVTLSCSPISGHRSVSWYQQTPGQGLQFLFEYFSETQRNKGNFPGRFSGRQFSNSRSEMNVSTLELGDSALYLCASSLAQVSQNTEAFFGQGTRLTVV.

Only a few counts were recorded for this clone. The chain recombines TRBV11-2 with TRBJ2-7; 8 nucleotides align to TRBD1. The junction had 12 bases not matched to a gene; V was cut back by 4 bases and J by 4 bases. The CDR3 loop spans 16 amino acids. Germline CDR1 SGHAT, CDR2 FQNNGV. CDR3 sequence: CASSSTQGARYYEQYF. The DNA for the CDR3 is TGTGCCAGCAGCTCTACCCAGGGGGCGAGGTATTACGAGCAGTACTTC.

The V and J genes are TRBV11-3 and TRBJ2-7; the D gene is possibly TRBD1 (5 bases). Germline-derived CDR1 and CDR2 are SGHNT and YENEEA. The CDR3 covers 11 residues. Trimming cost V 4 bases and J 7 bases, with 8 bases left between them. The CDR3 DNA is TGTGCCAGCAGCTGGGGCCCTGAGCAGTACTTC. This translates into CASSWGPEQYF.

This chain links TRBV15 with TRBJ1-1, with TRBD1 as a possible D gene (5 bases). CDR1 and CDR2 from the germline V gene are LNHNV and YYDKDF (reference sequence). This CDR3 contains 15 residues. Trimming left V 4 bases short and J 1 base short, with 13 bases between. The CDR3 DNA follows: TGTGCCACCAGCACCGGGACCGGGGGGAACACTGAAGCTTTCTTT. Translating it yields CATSTGTGGNTEAFF.

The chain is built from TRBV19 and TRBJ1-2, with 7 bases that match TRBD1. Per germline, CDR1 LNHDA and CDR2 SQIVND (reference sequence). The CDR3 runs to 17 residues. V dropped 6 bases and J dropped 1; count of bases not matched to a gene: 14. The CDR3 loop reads CASRPDRERRGNYGYTF. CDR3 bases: TGTGCCAGTAGGCCAGACAGGGAAAGGAGGGGTAACTATGGCTACACCTTC.

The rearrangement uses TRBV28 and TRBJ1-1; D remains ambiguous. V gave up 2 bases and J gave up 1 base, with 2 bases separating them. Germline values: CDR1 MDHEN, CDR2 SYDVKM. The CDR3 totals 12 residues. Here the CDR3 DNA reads TGTGCCAGCAGTTTACAGAACACTGAAGCTTTCTTT. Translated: CASSLQNTEAFF.

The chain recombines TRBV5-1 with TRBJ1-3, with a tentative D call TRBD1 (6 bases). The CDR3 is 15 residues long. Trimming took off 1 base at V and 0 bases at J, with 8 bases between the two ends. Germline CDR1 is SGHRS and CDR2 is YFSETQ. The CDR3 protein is CASSLQGSSGNTIYF. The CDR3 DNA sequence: TGCGCCAGCAGCTTGCAGGGGAGCTCTGGAAACACCATATATTTT.

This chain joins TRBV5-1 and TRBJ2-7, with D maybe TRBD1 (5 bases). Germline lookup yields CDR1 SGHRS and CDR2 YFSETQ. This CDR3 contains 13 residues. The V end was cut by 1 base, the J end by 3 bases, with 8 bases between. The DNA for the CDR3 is TGCGCCAGCAGCTTGAACGGACACTACGAGCAGTACTTC. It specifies CASSLNGHYEQYF.

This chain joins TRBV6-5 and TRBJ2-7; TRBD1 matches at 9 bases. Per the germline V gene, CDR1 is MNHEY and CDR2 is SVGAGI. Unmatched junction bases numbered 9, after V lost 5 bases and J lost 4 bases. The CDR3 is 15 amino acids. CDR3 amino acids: CASSTGGEGSYEQYF. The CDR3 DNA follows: TGTGCCAGCAGTACAGGGGGCGAAGGGAGTTACGAGCAGTACTTC.

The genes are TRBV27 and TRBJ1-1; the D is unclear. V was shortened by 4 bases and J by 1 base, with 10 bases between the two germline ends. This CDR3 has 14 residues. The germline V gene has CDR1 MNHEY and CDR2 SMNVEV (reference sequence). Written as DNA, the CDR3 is TGTGCCAGCAGTTGGAAAGGAGGGAACACTGAAGCTTTCTTT. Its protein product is CASSWKGGNTEAFF.

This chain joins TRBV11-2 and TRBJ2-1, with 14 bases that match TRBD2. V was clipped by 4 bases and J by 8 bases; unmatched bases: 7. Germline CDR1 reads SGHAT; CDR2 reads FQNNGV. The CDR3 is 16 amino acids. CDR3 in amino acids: CASSSTSGRAVDEQFF. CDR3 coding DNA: TGTGCCAGCAGCTCGACTAGCGGGAGGGCGGTGGATGAGCAGTTCTTC.

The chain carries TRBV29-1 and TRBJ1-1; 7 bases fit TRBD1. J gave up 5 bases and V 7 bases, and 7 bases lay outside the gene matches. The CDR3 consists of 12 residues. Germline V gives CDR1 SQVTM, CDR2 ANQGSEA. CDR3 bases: TGCAGCGGGAATTCACAGGGGACTGAAGCTTTCTTT. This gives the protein CSGNSQGTEAFF.

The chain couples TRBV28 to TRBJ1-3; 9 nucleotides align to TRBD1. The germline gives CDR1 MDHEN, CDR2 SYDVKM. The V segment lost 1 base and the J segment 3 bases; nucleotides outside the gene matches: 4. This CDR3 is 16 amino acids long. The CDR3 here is CASSLYGTGLGNTIYF. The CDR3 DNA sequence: TGTGCCAGCAGTTTATACGGGACAGGGCTTGGAAACACCATATATTTT.

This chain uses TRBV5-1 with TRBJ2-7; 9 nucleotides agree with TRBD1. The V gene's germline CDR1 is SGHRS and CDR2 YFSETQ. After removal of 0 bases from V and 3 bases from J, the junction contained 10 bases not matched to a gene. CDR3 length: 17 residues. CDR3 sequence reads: CASSLGPTGTGNYEQYF. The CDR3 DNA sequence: TGCGCCAGCAGCTTGGGGCCAACCGGGACAGGGAACTACGAGCAGTACTTC.

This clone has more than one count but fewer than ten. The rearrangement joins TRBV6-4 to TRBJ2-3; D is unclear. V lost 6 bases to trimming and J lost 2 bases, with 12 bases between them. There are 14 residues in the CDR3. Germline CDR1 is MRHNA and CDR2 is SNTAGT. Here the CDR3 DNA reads TGTGCCAGCAGCCCCTCCGGTGTCACAGATACGCAGTATTTT. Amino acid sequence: CASSPSGVTDTQYF.

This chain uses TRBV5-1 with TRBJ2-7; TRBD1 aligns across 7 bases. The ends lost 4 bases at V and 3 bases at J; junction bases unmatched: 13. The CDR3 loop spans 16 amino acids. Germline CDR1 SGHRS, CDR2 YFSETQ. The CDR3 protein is CASSPLTGRVLYEQYF. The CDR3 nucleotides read TGCGCCAGCAGCCCGCTGACAGGGCGGGTGCTCTACGAGCAGTACTTC.

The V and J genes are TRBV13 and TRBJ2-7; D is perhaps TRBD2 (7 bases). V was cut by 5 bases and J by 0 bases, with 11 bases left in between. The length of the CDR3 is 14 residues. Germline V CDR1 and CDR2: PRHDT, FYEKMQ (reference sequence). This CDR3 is CASSRGGGSYEQYF. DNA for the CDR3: TGTGCCAGCAGCCGCGGGGGCGGCTCCTACGAGCAGTACTTC.

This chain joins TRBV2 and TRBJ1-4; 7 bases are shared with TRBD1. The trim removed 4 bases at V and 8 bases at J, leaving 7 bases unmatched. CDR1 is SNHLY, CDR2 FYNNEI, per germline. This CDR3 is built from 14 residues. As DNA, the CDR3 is TGTGCCAGCAGTGGCCGGGACAGAGGAGAAAAACTGTTTTTT. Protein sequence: CASSGRDRGEKLFF.